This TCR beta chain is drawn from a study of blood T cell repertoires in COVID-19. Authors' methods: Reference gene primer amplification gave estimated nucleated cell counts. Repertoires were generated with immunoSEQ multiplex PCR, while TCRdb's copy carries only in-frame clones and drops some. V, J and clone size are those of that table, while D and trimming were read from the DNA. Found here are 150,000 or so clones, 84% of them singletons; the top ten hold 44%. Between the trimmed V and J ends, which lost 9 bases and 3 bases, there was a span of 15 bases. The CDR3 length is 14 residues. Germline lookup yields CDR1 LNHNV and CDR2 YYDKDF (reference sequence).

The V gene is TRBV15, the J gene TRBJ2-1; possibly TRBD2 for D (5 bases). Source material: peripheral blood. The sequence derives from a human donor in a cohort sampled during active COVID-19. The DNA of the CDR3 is TGTGCCACTAAGGGAGACTGGATCTACAATGAGCAGTTCTTC. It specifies CATKGDWIYNEQFF.